The entry below describes one TCR beta chain. Its cognate antigen is unknown. Other nucleotide sequences from this sample produce the same CDR3. Negatively enriched CD4+ T cells were divided by CD45RA into naive and memory. A deep-level run was used for the assay. Profiled with immunoSEQ multiplex PCR; TCRdb holds only in-frame clones, not every one. The repertoire consists of 2 million to 2.5 million clones, with 92% occurring once and the leading ten covering approximately 0.39%. Germline V CDR1 and CDR2: SGHRS, YFSETQ. The length of the CDR3 is 14 residues. V lost 4 bases to trimming and J lost 0 bases, with 10 bases between them. This entry belongs to a study of shared clonotypes between healthy human individuals. Study-wide points: When compared with the clonotypes that were shared by all four sorted-subset donors, the non-shared clonotypes turned out to have lower generation probabilities. Shared across four donors were approximately 5% of the naive CD4 clonotypes.

The sequence was collected from a man aged 18 to 29 in good health. Some clones in this sample may be carry-over from other donors' samples. The chain combines TRBV5-1 with TRBJ1-1; maybe TRBD1 (6 bases). The specimen sequenced was naive CD4+ T cells from PBMCs. Indicated subset: CD45RA+ positively selected. The CDR3 DNA follows: TGCGCCAGCAGCCCCGACAGGCTGAACACTGAAGCTTTCTTT. This encodes CASSPDRLNTEAFF.